The T cell receptor (beta chain) under discussion was sequenced for a study of blood T cell repertoires in COVID-19. Study-level information: Material from acute and convalescent COVID-19 was sourced from the United States, Italy and Spain. T cells, B-cell-depleted T cells, or PBMCs provided the cDNA or gDNA that served as material.

V shed 1 base, J shed 0 bases, and the junction held 5 bases outside the gene matches. Germline V gene sequence: CDR1 LGHNA, CDR2 YNFKEQ. The CDR3 spans 17 residues. Methods used by the authors: Reference gene primer amplification gave nucleated cell count estimates. Method: immunoSEQ multiplex PCR; TCRdb's copy keeps in-frame clones and lacks some. V and J calls and clone size come straight from that table; D and trimming were deduced from the DNA. There are fewer than 80,000 clones in the sample; about 74% occur only once, and roughly 27% lies in the top ten. Sequences were obtained from peripheral blood. The receptor was derived from a woman at least 80 years old with acute or convalescent COVID-19. The chain recombines TRBV4-2 with TRBJ2-2; 7 bases fit TRBD2. The CDR3 spells CASSQAWSGTNTGELFF. CDR3 DNA sequence: TGTGCCAGCAGCCAAGCTTGGAGCGGGACGAACACCGGGGAGCTGTTTTTT.